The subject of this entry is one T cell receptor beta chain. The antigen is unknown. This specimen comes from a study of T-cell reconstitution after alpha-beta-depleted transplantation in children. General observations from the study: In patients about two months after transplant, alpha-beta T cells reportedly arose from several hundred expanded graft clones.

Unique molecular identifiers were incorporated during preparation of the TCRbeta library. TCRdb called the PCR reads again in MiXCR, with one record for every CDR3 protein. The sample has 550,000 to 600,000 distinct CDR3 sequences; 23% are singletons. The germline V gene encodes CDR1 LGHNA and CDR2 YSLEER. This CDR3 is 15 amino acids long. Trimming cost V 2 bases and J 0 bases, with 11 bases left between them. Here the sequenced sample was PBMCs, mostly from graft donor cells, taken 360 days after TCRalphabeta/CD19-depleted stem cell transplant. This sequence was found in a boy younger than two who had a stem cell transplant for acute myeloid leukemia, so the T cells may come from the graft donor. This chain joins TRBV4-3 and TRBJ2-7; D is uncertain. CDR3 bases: TGCGCCAGCAGCCAAAGCCCCCTAAGCTCCTACGAGCAGTACTTC. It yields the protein CASSQSPLSSYEQYF.